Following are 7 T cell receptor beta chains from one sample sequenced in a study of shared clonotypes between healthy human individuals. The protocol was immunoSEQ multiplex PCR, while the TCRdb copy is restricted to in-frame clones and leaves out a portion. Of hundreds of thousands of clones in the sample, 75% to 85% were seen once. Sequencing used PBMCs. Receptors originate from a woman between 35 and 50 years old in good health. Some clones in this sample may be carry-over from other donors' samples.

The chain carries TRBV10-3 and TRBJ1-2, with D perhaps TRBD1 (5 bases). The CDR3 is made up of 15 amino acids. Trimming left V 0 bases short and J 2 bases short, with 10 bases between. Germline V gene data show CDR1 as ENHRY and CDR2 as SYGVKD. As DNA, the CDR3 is TGTGCCATCAGTGAGTCGGGGCAGCGAAACTATGGCTACACCTTC. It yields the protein CAISESGQRNYGYTF.

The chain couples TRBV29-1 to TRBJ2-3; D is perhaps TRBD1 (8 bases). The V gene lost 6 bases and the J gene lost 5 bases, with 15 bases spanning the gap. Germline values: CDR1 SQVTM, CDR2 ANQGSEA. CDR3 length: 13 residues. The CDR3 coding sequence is TGCAGCGTAGACAGGGGCGGGGGAGATACGCAGTATTTT. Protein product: CSVDRGGGDTQYF.

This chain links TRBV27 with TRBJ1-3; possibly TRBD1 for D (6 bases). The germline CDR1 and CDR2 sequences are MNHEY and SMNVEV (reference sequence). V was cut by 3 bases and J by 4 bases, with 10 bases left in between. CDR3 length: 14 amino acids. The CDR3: CASSLAGAGNTIYF. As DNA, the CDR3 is TGTGCCAGCAGTTTGGCAGGGGCGGGAAACACCATATATTTT.

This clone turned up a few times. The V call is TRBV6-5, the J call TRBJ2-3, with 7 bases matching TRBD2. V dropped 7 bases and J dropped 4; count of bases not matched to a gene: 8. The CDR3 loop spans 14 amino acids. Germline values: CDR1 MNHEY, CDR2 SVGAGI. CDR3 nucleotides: TGTGCCAGCAAACTGCAACTAGCGTCAGATACGCAGTATTTT. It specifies CASKLQLASDTQYF.

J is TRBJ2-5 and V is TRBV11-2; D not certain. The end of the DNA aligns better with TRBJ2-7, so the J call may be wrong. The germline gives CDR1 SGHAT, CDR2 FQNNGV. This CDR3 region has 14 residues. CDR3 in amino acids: CASSQTPPYYEQYF. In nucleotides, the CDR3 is TGTGCCAGCAGTCAAACCCCCCCCTACTACGAGCAGTACTTC.

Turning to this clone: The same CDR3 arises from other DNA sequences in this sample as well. DNA of the CDR3: TGTGCCAGCAGTCCCCAGACTAGCGGCAACTACGAGCAGTACTTC. Translating it yields CASSPQTSGNYEQYF. V gene TRBV2 combines with J gene TRBJ2-7, with 9 bases identical to TRBD2. Germline trimming cut 5 bases from V and 3 bases from J; bases unmatched to any gene: 8. Germline V gene lookup returns CDR1 SNHLY and CDR2 FYNNEI. The CDR3 sequence is 15 residues long.

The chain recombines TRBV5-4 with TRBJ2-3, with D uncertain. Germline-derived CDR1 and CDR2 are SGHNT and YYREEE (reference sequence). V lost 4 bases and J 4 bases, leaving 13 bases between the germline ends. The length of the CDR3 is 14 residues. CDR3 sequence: CASSVPSSSDTQYF. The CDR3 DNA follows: TGTGCCAGCAGCGTGCCCTCGTCTTCAGATACGCAGTATTTT.